The following is a TCR beta chain sequence with its context. As yet, its antigen is unknown. These data belong to a study of quantifying T cell responses using KT2 cells. Study-wide background: RNA was reverse transcribed with TCR alpha and beta constant-region primers. Study-level results: At about one KT2 cell per 100,000 PBMC, KT2 sequences were still detected.

Each cDNA got a UMI-containing oligo ligated at its 3' end. An equimolar mix of RC1.1 and RC1.2 primed the beta chain across TRBC1 and TRBC2. TCRdb recomputed calls from the UMI-ligation and nested PCR reads with MiXCR, one row per CDR3 protein. The sample lists 50,000 to 70,000 distinct CDR3 sequences; around an eighth were seen once. The CDR3 extends over 16 amino acids. V lost 4 bases to trimming and J lost 0 bases, with 16 bases between them. CDR1 SGHNT and CDR2 YENEEA come from the germline V gene. This receptor was taken from a human donor. V gene TRBV11-3 combines with J gene TRBJ2-7; D possibly matches TRBD1 or TRBD2 (5 bases each). The sample taken for sequencing was PBMCs spiked with cells of the T cell clone KT2. The CDR3 here is CASSSSGTLSSYEQYF. In nucleotides, the CDR3 is TGTGCCAGCAGCTCCTCCGGGACGTTAAGCTCCTACGAGCAGTACTTC. The full variable domain, completed using reference TRBV11-3 and TRBJ2-7, is EAGVVQSPRYKIIEKKQPVAFWCNPISGHNTLYWYLQNLGQGPELLIRYENEEAVDDSQLPKDRFSAERLKGVDSTLKIQPAELGDSAVYLCASSSSGTLSSYEQYFGPGTRLTVT.